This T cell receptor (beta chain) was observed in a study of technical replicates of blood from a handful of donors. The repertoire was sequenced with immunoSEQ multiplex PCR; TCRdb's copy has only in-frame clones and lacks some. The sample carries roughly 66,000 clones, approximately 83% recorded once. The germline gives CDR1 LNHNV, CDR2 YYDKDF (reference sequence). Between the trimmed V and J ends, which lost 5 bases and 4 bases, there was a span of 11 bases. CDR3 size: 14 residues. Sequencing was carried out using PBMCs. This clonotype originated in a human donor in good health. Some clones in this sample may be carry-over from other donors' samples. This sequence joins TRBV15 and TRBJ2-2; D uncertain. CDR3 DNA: TGTGCCACCAGCCCGGAGCACACCACCGGGGAGCTGTTTTTT. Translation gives CATSPEHTTGELFF.